The clone carrying this T cell receptor beta chain was seen only once. In assigning cohorts, the study relied on participant-reported clinical history. This specimen comes from a study of blood T cell repertoires in COVID-19. Turning to the study itself: T cells, B-cell-depleted T cells, or PBMCs provided the cDNA or gDNA that served as material.

Clones were read by immunoSEQ multiplex PCR, and TCRdb kept only the in-frame ones, dropping some. The sample consists of 270,000 or so clones, more than 75% of them appearing once. The germline V gene has CDR1 MGHRA and CDR2 YSYEKL. CDR3 length: 16 amino acids. The J segment lost 6 bases and the V segment lost 0 bases, leaving 8 bases of the junction unmatched. The sequence was collected from a woman in her thirties or forties with acute COVID-19. The V call is TRBV4-1, the J call TRBJ2-3, with 8 bases that match TRBD2. Sample: PBMCs or T cells enriched from blood (not recorded which). Written as DNA, the CDR3 is TGCGCCAGCAGCCAAGAAGGGACTAGAGGAGGGGATACGCAGTATTTT. It yields the protein CASSQEGTRGGDTQYF.